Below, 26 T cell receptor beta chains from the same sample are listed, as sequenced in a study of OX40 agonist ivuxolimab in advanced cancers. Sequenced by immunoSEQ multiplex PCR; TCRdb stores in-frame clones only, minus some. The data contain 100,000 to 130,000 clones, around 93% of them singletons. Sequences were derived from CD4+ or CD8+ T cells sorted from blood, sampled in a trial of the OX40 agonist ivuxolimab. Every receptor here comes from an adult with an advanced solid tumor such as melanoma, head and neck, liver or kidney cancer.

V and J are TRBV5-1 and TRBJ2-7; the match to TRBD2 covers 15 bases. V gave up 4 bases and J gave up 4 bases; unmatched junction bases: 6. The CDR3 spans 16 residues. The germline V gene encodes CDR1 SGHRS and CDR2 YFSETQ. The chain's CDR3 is CASSPGGTSGRYEQYF. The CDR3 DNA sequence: TGCGCCAGCAGCCCGGGGGGGACTAGCGGGAGGTACGAGCAGTACTTC.

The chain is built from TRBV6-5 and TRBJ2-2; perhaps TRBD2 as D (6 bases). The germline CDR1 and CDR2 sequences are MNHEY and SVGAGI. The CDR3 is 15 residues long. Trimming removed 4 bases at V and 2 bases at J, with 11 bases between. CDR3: CASSSGTVNTGELFF. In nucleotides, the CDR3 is TGTGCCAGCAGTTCCGGGACTGTAAACACCGGGGAGCTGTTTTTT.

In DNA, the CDR3 is TGTGCCAGCAGCTTTGGTGTGGGCACTGAAGCTTTCTTT. Translation gives CASSFGVGTEAFF. The V and J genes are TRBV5-8 and TRBJ1-1; D is ambiguous. The CDR3 is made up of 13 amino acids. Trimming left V 2 bases short and J 4 bases short, with 9 bases between. Per germline, CDR1 SGHTS and CDR2 YDEGEE.

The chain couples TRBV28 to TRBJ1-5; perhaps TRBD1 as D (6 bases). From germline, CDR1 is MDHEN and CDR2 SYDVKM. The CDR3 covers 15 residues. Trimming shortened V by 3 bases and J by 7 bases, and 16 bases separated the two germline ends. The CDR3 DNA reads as TGTGCCAGCAGTTTCGGGGGAACGGGGGGCCAGCCCCAGCATTTT. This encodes CASSFGGTGGQPQHF.

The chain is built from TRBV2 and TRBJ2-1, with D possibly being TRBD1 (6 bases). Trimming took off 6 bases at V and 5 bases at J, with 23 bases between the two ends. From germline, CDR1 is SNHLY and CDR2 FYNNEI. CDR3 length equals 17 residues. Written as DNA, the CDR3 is TGTGCCAGCAGCTTTAATCCGGGACACCTGGTGAACAATGAGCAGTTCTTC. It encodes CASSFNPGHLVNNEQFF.

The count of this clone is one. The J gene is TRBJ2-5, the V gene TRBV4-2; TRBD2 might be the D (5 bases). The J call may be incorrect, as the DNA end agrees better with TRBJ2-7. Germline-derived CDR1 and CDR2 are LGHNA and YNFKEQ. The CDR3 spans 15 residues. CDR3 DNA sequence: TGTGCCAGCAGCCAAGACGGGAACCCACCGGACGAGCAGTACTTC. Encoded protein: CASSQDGNPPDEQYF.

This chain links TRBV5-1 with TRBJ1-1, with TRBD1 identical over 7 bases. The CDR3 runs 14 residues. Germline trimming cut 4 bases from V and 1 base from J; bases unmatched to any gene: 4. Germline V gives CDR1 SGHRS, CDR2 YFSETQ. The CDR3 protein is CASSGGTANTEAFF. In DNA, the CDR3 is TGCGCCAGCAGCGGGGGGACAGCGAACACTGAAGCTTTCTTT.

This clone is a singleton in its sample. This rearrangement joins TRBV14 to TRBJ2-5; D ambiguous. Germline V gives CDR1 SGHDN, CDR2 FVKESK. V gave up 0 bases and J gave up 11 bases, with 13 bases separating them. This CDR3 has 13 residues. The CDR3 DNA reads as TGTGCCAGCAGCCAAGATTCAAATTGGGGACAGTACTTC. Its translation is CASSQDSNWGQYF. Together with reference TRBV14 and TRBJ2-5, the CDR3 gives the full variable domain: EAGVTQFPSHSVIEKGQTVTLRCDPISGHDNLYWYRRVMGKEIKFLLHFVKESKQDESGMPNNRFLAERTGGTYSTLKVQPAELEDSGVYFCASSQDSNWGQYFGPGTRLLVL.

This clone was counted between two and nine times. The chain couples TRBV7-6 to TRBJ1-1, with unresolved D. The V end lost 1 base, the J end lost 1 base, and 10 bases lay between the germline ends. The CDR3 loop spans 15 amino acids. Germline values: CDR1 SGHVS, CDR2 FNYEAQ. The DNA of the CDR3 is TGTGCCAGCAGCTTAGGTCAGGCAGGGAACACTGAAGCTTTCTTT. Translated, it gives CASSLGQAGNTEAFF.

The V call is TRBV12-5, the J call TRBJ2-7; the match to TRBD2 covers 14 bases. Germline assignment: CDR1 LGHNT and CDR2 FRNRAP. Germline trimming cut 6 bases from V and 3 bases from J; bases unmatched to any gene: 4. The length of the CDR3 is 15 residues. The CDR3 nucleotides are TGTGCTAGTGGCTCCGGACTAGCGGGAGGCTACGAGCAGTACTTC. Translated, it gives CASGSGLAGGYEQYF. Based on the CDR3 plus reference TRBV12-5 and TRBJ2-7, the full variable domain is DARVTQTPRHKVTEMGQEVTMRCQPILGHNTVFWYRQTMMQGLELLAYFRNRAPLDDSGMPKDRFSAEMPDATLATLKIQPSEPRDSAVYFCASGSGLAGGYEQYFGPGTRLTVT.

In nucleotides, the CDR3 is TGTGCCAGCAGCACATCCACACAGGGGATTGAGCAGTTCTTC. Translation: CASSTSTQGIEQFF. The chain couples TRBV7-3 to TRBJ2-1; 7 bases line up with TRBD1. Germline loops: CDR1 SGHTA, CDR2 FQGTGA. Trimming took 5 bases from V and 9 from J; bases not matched to a gene: 10. CDR3 length: 14 amino acids.

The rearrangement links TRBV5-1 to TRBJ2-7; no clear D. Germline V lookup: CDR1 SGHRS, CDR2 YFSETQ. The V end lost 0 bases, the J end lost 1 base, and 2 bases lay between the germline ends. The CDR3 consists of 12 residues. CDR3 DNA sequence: TGCGCCAGCAGCTTGGAGTCCTACGAGCAGTACTTC. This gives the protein CASSLESYEQYF.

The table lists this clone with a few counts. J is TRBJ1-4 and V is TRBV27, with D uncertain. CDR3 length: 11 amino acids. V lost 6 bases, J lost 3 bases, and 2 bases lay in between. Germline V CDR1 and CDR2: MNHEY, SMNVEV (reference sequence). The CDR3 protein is CASSSNEKLFF. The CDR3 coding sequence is TGTGCCAGCAGCTCTAATGAAAAACTGTTTTTT.

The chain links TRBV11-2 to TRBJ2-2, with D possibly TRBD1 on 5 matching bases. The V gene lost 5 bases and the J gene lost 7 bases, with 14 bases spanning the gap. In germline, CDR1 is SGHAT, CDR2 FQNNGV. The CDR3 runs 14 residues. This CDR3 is CASSLRASGGELFF. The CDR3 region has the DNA TGTGCCAGCAGCCTCAGGGCGTCTGGCGGGGAGCTGTTTTTT.

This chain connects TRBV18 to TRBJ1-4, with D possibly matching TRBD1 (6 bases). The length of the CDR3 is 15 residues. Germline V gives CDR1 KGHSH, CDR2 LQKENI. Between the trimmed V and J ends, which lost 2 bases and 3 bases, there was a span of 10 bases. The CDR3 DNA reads TGTGCCAGCTCACCAATCCAGGGGCCTAATGAAAAACTGTTTTTT. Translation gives CASSPIQGPNEKLFF. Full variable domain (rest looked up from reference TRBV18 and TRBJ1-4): NAGVMQNPRHLVRRRGQEARLRCSPMKGHSHVYWYRQLPEEGLKFMVYLQKENIIDESGMPKERFSAEFPKEGPSILRIQQVVRGDSAAYFCASSPIQGPNEKLFFGSGTQLSVL.

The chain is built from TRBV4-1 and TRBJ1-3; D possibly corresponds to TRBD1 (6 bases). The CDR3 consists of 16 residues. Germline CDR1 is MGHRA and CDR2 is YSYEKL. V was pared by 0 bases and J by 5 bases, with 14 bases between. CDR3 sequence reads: CASSQDKTGRRNTIYF. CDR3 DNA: TGCGCCAGCAGCCAAGACAAAACAGGGAGGCGAAACACCATATATTTT.

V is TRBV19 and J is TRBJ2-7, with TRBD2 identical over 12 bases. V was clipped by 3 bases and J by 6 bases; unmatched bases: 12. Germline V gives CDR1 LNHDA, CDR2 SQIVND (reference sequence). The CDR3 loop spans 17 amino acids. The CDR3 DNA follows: TGTGCCAGTAGTATGGGACTAGCGGGCGGACCATCTAGCGAGCAGTACTTC. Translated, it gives CASSMGLAGGPSSEQYF.

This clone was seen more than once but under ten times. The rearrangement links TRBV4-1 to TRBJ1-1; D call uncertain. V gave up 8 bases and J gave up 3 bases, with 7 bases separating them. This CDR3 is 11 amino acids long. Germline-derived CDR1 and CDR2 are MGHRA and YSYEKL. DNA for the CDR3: TGCGCCAGCGAGACGGACACTGAAGCTTTCTTT. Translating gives CASETDTEAFF.

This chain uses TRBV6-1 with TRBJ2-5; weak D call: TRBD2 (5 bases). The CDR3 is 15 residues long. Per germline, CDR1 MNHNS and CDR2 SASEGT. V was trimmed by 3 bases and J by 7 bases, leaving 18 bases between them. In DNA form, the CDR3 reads TGTGCCAGCAGTGAGGATTCGGGGAGTATGGGGACCCAGTACTTC. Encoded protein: CASSEDSGSMGTQYF.

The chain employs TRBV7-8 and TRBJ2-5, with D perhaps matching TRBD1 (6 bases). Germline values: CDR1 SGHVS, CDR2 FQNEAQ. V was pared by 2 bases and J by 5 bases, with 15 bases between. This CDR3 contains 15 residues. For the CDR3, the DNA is TGTGCCAGCAGCTTAAAGGGACACCTCGGGGAGACCCAGTACTTC. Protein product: CASSLKGHLGETQYF.

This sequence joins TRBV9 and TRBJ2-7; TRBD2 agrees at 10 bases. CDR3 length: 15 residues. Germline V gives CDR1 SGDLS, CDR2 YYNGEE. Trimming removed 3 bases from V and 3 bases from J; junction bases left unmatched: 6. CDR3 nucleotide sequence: TGTGCCAGCAGCGATTCTAGCGGGAGCGTCTACGAGCAGTACTTC. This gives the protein CASSDSSGSVYEQYF.

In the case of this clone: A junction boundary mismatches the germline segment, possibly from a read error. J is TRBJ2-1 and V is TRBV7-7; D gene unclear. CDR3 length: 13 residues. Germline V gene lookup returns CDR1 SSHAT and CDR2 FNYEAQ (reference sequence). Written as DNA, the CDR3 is TGTGCTAGCAGCTTATGGATTACTAATGAGCAGTTCTTC. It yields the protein CASSLWITNEQFF. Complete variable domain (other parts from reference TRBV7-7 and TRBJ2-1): GAGVSQSPRYKVTKRGQDVTLRCDPISSHATLYWYQQALGQGPEFLTYFNYEAQPDKSGLPSDRFSAERPEGSISTLTIQRTEQRDSAMYRCASSLWITNEQFFGPGTRLTVL.

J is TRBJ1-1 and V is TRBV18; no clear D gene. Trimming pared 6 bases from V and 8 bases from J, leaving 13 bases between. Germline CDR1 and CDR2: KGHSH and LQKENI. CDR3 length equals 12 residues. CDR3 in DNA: TGTGCCAGCTCGCTCCAGGTAGAAGAAGCTTTCTTT. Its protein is CASSLQVEEAFF.

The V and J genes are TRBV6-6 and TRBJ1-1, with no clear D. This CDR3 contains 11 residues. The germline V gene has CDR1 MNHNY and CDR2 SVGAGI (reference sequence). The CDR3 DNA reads TGTGCGATAGGAATGAACACTGAAGCTTTCTTT. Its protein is CAIGMNTEAFF.

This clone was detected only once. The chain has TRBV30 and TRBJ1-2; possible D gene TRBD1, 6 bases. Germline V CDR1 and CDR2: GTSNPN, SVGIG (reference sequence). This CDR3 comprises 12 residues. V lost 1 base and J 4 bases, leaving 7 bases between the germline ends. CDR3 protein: CAWSADSYGYTF. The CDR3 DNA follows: TGTGCCTGGAGTGCGGACAGCTATGGCTACACCTTC. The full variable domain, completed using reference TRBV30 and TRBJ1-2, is SQTIHQWPATLVQPVGSPLSLECTVEGTSNPNLYWYRQAAGRGLQLLFYSVGIGQISSEVPQNLSASRPQDRQFILSSKKLLLSDSGFYLCAWSADSYGYTFGSGTRLTVV.

In DNA form, the CDR3 reads TGTGCCAGCAGCCCGCGGACTAGAGCCTACGAGCAGTACTTC. It is translated as CASSPRTRAYEQYF. The V call is TRBV11-2, the J call TRBJ2-7, with 7 bases lining up with TRBD2. The V and J ends lost 5 bases and 2 bases, in that order; junction bases with no gene match: 6. The germline gives CDR1 SGHAT, CDR2 FQNNGV. This CDR3 region has 14 residues.